This T cell receptor (beta chain) is drawn from a study of T-cell memory formation after mild COVID-19. TCRdb re-called the 5' RACE reads with MiXCR, one entry per CDR3 protein. The repertoire consists of roughly 130,000 distinct CDR3 sequences, with approximately 15% occurring once and the leading ten covering approximately 15%. The receptor was isolated from an adult woman who had mild COVID-19 (a few samples of this study predate the infection). Cell type and time point are not known. The specimen was PBMCs or a T cell subset sorted from them (not recorded which).

The CDR3 region has the DNA TGTGCCAGCAGCCGAAATGTACTAGCGCGCTACAATGAGCAGTTCTTC. Its protein is CASSRNVLARYNEQFF. The rearrangement joins TRBV6-5 to TRBJ2-1, with TRBD2 matching over 7 bases. Germline V CDR1 and CDR2: MNHEY, SVGAGI. The CDR3 is 16 amino acids. Trimming cost V 6 bases and J 3 bases; bases outside gene matches: 11.